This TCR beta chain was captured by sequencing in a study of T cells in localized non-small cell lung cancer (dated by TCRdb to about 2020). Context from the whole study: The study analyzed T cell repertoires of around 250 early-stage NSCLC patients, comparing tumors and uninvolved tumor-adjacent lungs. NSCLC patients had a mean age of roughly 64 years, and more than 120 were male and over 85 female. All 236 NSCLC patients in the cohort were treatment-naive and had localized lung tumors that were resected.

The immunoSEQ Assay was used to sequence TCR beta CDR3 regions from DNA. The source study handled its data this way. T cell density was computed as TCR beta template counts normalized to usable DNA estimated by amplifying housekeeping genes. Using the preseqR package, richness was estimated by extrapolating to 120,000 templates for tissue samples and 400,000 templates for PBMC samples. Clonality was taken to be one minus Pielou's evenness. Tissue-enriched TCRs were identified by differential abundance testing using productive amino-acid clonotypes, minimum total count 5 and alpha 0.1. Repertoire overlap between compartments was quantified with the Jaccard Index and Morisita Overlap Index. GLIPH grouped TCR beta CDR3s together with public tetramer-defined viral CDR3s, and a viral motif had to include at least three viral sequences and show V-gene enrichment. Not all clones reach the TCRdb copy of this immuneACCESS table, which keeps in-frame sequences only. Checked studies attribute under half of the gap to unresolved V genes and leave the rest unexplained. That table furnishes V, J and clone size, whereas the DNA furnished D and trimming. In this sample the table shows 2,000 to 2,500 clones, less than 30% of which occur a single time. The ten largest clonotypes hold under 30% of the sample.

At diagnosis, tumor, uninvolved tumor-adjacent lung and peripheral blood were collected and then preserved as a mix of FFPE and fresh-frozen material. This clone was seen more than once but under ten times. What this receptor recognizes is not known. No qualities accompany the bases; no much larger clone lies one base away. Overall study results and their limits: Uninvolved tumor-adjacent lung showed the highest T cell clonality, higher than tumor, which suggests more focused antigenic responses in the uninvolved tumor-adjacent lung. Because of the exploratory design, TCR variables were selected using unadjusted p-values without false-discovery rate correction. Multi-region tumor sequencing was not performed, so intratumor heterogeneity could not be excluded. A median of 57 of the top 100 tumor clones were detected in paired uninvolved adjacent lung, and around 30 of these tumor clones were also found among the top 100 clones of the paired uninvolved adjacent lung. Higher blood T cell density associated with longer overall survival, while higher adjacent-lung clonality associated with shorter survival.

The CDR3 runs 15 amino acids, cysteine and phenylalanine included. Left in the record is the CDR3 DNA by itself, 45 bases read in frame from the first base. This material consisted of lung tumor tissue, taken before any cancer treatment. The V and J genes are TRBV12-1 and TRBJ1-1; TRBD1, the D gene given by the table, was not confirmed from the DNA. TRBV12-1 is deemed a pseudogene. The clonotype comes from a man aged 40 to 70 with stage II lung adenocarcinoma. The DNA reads TGTGCCAGCAGCTCGCCAGGACATATGAACACTGAAGCTTTCTTT. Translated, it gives CASSSPGHMNTEAFF.